Detailed here is one TCR beta chain. These data come from a study of blood T cells in healthy people across ages. Trimming left V 5 bases short and J 3 bases short, with 10 bases between. Germline CDR1 MNHEY, CDR2 SMNVEV (reference sequence). This CDR3 region has 13 residues. For the second PCR, which ran for 7 to 11 cycles, a sample-barcoded 5' primer and a J-beta primer mix were used. A single record per CDR3 protein comes from TCRdb applying MiXCR to the 5' RACE reads. The top ten hold approximately 10% of the sample, which has around 1.5 million distinct CDR3 sequences, 30% to 35% seen once. V and J are TRBV27 and TRBJ1-1; a weak D match, TRBD1 (6 bases). Sequencing was performed on blood. The TCR comes from a woman aged 25 to 39 in good health. CDR3 loop: CASSGGGHTEAFF. Written as DNA, the CDR3 is TGTGCCAGCAGTGGGGGCGGACACACTGAAGCTTTCTTT.